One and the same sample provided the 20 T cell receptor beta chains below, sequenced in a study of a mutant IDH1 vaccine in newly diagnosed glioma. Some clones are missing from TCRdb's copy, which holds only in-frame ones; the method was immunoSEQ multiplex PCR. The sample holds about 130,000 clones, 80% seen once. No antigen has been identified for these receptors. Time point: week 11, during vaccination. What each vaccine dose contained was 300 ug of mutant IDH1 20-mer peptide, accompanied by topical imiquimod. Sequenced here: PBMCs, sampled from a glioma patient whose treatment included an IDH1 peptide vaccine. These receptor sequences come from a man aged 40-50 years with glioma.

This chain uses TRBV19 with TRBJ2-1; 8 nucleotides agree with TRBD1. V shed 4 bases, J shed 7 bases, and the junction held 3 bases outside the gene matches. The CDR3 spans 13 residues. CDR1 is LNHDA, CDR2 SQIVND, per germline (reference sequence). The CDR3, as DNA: TGTGCCAGTAGTACAGACAGGGGAAATGAGCAGTTCTTC. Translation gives CASSTDRGNEQFF.

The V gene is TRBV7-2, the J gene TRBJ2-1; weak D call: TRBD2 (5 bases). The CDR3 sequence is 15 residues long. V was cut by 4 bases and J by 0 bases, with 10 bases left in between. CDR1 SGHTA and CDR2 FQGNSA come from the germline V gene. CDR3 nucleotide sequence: TGTGCCAGCAGCTCTTTAGGGAGCTCCTACAATGAGCAGTTCTTC. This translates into CASSSLGSSYNEQFF.

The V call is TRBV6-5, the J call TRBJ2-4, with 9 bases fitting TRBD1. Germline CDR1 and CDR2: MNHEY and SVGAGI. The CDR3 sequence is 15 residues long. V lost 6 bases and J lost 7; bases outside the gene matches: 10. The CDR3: CASSLGWTGVNIQYF. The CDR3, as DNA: TGTGCCAGCAGCCTTGGGTGGACAGGGGTTAACATTCAGTACTTC.

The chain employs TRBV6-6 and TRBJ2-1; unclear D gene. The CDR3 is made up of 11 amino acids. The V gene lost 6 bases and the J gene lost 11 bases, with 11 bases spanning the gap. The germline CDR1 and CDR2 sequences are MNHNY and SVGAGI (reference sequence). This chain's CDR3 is CASSPQQQQFF. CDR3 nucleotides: TGTGCCAGCAGCCCCCAACAGCAGCAGTTCTTC.

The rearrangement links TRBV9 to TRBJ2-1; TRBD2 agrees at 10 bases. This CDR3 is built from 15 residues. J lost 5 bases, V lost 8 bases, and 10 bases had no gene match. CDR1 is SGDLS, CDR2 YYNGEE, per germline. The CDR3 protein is CASSIASGSHNEQFF. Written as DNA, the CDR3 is TGTGCCAGTAGTATCGCTAGCGGGAGCCACAATGAGCAGTTCTTC. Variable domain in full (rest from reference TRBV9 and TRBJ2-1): DSGVTQTPKHLITATGQRVTLRCSPRSGDLSVYWYQQSLDQGLQFLIQYYNGEERAKGNILERFSAQQFPDLHSELNLSSLELGDSALYFCASSIASGSHNEQFFGPGTRLTVL.

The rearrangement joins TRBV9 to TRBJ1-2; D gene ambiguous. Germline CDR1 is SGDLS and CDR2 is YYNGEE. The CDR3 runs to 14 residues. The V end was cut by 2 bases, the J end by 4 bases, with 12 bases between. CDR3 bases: TGTGCCAGCAGCGTTCTCGACGGAATCTATGGCTACACCTTC. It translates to CASSVLDGIYGYTF.

CDR3 loop: CASSLGIRPEYYEQYF. The CDR3 region has the DNA TGTGCCAGCAGCTTGGGTATTCGTCCCGAGTACTACGAGCAGTACTTC. The chain is built from TRBV5-5 and TRBJ2-7; no firm D call. Deletions cut 0 bases from V and 3 bases from J, with 16 bases between. CDR1 and CDR2 (germline): SGHKS, YYEKEE (reference sequence). This CDR3 is 16 amino acids long.

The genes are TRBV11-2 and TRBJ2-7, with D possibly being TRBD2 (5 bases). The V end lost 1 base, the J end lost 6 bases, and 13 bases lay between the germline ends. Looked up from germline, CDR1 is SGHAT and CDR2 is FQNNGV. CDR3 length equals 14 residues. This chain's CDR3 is CASSLGGRLREQYF. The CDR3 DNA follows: TGTGCCAGCAGCTTAGGCGGGCGGCTACGCGAGCAGTACTTC.

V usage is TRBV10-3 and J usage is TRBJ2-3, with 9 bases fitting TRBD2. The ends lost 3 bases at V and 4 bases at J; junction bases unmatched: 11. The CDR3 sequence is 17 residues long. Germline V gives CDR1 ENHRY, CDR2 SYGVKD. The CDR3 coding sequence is TGTGCCATCAGTGACGTGGGTTTAGCGGGAGTCGCAGATACGCAGTATTTT. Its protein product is CAISDVGLAGVADTQYF.

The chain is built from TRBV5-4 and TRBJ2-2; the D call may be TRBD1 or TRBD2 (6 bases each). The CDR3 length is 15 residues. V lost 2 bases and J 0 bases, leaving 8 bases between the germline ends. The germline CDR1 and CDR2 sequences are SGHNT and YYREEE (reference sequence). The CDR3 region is CASSFGGPNTGELFF. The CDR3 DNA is TGTGCCAGCAGCTTCGGGGGCCCGAACACCGGGGAGCTGTTTTTT.

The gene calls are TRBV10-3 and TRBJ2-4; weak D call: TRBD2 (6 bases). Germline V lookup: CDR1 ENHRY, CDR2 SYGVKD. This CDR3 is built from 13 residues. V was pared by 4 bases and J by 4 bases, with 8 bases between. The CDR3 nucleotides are TGTGCCATCAGTGGGACTATAAAAAACATTCAGTACTTC. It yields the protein CAISGTIKNIQYF.

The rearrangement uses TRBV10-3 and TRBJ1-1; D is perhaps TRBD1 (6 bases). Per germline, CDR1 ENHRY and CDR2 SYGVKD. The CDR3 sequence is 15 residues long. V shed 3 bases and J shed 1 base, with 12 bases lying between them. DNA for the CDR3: TGTGCCATCAGTGACCCTACAGGGAGGAACACTGAAGCTTTCTTT. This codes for CAISDPTGRNTEAFF.

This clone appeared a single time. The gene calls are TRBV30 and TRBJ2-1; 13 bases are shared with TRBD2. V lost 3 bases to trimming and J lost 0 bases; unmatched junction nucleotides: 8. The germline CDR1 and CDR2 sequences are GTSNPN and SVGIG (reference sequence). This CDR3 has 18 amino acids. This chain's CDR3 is CAWRDTSGRGSSYNEQFF. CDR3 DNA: TGTGCCTGGAGAGACACTAGCGGGAGGGGAAGCTCCTACAATGAGCAGTTCTTC. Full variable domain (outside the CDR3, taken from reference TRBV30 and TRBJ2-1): SQTIHQWPATLVQPVGSPLSLECTVEGTSNPNLYWYRQAAGRGLQLLFYSVGIGQISSEVPQNLSASRPQDRQFILSSKKLLLSDSGFYLCAWRDTSGRGSSYNEQFFGPGTRLTVL.

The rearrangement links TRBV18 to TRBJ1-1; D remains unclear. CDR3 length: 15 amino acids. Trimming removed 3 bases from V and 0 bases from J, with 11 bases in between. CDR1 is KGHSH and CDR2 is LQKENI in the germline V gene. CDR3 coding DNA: TGTGCCAGCTCACCTGTCCTGGCAATGAACACTGAAGCTTTCTTT. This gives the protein CASSPVLAMNTEAFF.

The CDR3 loop reads CSVGQETQYF. The CDR3 coding sequence is TGCAGCGTTGGCCAAGAGACCCAGTACTTC. The genes are TRBV29-1 and TRBJ2-5; D not certain. Germline values: CDR1 SQVTM, CDR2 ANQGSEA. V was clipped by 4 bases and J by 1 base, with 1 base between them. CDR3 length equals 10 residues. The whole variable domain, filled in from reference TRBV29-1 and TRBJ2-5, reads SAVISQKPSRDICQRGTSLTIQCQVDSQVTMMFWYRQQPGQSLTLIATANQGSEATYESGFVIDKFPISRPNLTFSTLTVSNMSPEDSSIYLCSVGQETQYFGPGTRLLVL.

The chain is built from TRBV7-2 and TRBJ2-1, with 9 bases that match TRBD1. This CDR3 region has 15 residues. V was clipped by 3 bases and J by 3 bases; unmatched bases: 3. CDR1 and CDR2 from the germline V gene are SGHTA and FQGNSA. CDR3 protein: CASSFDRGNYNEQFF. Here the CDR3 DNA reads TGTGCCAGCAGCTTCGACAGGGGGAACTACAATGAGCAGTTCTTC.

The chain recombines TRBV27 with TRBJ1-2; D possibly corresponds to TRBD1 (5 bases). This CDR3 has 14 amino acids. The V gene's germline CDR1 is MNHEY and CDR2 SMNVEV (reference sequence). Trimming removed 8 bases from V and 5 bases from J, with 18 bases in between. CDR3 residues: CASGPGPAQYGYTF. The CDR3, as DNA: TGTGCCAGCGGGCCGGGGCCCGCCCAGTATGGCTACACCTTC.

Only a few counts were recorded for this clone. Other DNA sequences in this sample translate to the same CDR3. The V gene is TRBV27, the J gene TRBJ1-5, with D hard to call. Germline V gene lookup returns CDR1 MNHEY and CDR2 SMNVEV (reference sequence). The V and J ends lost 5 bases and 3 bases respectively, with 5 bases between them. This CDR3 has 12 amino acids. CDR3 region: CASSPYNQPQHF. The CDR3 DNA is TGTGCCAGCAGTCCTTACAATCAGCCCCAGCATTTT.

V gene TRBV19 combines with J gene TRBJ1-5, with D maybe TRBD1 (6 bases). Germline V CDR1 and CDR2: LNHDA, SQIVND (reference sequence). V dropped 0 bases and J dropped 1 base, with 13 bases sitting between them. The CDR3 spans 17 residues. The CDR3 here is CASSIDLGGGSNQPQHF. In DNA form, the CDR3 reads TGTGCCAGTAGTATAGATCTGGGGGGCGGCAGCAATCAGCCCCAGCATTTT.

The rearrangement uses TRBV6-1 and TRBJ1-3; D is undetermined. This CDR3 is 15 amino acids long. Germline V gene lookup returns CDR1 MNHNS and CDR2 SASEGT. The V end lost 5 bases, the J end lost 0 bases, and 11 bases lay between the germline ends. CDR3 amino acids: CASSKVSVSGNTIYF. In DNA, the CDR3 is TGTGCCAGCAGTAAAGTCAGTGTCTCTGGAAACACCATATATTTT.